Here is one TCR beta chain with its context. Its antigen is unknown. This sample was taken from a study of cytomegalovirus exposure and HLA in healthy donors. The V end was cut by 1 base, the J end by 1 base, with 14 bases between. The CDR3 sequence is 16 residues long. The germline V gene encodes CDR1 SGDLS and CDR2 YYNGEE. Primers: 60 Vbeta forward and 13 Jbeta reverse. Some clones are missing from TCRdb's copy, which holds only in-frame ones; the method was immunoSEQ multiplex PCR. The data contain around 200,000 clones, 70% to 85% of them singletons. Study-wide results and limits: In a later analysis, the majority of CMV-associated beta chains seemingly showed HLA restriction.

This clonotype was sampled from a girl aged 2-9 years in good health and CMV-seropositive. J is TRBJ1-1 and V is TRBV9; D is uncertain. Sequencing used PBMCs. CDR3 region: CASSVTLPGPNTEAFF. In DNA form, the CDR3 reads TGTGCCAGCAGCGTAACCCTCCCCGGTCCGAACACTGAAGCTTTCTTT. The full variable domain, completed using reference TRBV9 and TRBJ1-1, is DSGVTQTPKHLITATGQRVTLRCSPRSGDLSVYWYQQSLDQGLQFLIQYYNGEERAKGNILERFSAQQFPDLHSELNLSSLELGDSALYFCASSVTLPGPNTEAFFGQGTRLTVV.